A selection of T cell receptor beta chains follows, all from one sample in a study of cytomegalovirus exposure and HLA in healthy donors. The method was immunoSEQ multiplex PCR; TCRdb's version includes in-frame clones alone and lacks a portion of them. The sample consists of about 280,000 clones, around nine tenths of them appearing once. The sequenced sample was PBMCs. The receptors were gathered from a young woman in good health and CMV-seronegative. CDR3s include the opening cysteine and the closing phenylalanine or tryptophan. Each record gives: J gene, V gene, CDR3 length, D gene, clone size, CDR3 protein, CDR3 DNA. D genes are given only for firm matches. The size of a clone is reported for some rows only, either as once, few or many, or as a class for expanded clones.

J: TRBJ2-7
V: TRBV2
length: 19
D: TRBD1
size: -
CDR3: CASTHIRGQRLLISYEQYF
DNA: TGTGCCAGCACCCACATCCGGGGACAGCGTTTGCTTATCTCCTACGAGCAGTACTTC

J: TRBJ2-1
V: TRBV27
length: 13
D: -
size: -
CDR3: CASSRPGYNEQFF
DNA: TGTGCCAGCAGCCGACCGGGCTACAATGAGCAGTTCTTC

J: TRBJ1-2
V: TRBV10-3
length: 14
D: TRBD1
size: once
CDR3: CAMRQTGGRGGYTF
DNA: TGTGCCATGCGTCAGACAGGGGGGCGTGGTGGCTACACCTTC

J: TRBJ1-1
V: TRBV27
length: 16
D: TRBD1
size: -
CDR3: CASSWGQGGMNTEAFF
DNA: TGTGCCAGCAGTTGGGGACAGGGTGGCATGAACACTGAAGCTTTCTTT

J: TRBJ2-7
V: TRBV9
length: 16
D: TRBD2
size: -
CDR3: CASSVLPGLPSYEQYF
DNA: TGTGCCAGCAGCGTCCTGCCGGGACTACCATCCTACGAGCAGTACTTC

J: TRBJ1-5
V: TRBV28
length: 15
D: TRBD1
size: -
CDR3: CASSSGTGTNQPQHF
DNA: TGTGCCAGCAGCTCCGGGACAGGGACCAATCAGCCCCAGCATTTT

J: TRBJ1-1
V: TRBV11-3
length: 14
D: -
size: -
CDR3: CASSLDSVNTEAFF
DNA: TGTGCCAGCAGCTTAGATTCCGTGAACACTGAAGCTTTCTTT

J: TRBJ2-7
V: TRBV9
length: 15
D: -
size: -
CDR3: CASSVEGLGSYEQYF
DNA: TGTGCCAGCAGCGTAGAGGGCCTAGGGAGCTACGAGCAGTACTTC

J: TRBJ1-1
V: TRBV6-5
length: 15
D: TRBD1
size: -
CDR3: CASSYGDSMNTEAFF
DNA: TGTGCCAGCAGTTATGGGGACAGCATGAACACTGAAGCTTTCTTT

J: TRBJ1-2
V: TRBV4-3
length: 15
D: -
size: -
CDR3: CASSQDRRGAYGYTF
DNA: TGCGCCAGCAGCCAAGATAGGCGGGGGGCTTATGGCTACACCTTC

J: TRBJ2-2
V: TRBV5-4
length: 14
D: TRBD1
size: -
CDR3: CASRWTGNTGELFF
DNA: TGTGCCAGCAGATGGACAGGGAACACCGGGGAGCTGTTTTTT

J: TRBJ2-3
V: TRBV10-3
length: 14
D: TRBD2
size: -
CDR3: CAISEGLAGNTQYF
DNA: TGTGCCATCAGTGAGGGACTAGCGGGGAATACGCAGTATTTT

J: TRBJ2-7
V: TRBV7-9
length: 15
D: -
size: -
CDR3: CASSLALSGTDEQYF
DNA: TGTGCCAGCAGCTTAGCTCTTAGCGGTACTGACGAGCAGTACTTC

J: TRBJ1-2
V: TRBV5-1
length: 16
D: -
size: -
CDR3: CASSLLSVAKNYGYTF
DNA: TGCGCCAGCAGCTTGTTGTCGGTAGCAAAAAACTATGGCTACACCTTC

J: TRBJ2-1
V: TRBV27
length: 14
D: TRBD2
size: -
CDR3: CASTGRGAYNEQFF
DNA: TGTGCCAGCACCGGACGGGGGGCCTACAATGAGCAGTTCTTC

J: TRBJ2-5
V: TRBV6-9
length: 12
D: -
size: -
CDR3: CARAGGLETQYF
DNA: TGTGCCAGGGCTGGGGGGTTGGAGACCCAGTACTTC

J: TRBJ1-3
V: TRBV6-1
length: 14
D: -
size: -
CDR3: CASSGGGDGNTIYF
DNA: TGTGCCAGCAGCGGAGGGGGGGACGGAAACACCATATATTTT

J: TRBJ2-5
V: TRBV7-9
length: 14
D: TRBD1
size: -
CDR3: CASSLEGGVGTQYF
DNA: TGTGCCAGCAGCTTAGAAGGGGGCGTTGGGACCCAGTACTTC

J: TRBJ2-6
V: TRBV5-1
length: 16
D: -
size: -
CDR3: CASREGSSSGANVLTF
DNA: TGCGCCAGCAGGGAGGGAAGTTCCTCTGGGGCCAACGTCCTGACTTTC

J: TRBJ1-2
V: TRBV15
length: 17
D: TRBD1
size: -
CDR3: CATSRSHQGAPSNGYTF
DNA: TGTGCCACCAGCAGATCTCATCAGGGGGCGCCCTCAAATGGCTACACCTTC

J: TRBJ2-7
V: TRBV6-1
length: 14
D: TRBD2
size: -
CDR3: CASSRTSGQYEQYF
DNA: TGTGCCAGCAGTAGGACTAGCGGACAGTACGAGCAGTACTTC

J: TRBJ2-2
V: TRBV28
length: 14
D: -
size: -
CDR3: CASSQPTHTGELFF
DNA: TGTGCCAGCAGTCAACCTACTCATACCGGGGAGCTGTTTTTT